These T cell receptor beta chains were read from a single sample in a study of T cells in Graves' hyperthyroidism and ophthalmopathy. TCRdb reprocessed the multiplex PCR reads via MiXCR and lists one record per CDR3 protein. The sample has 45,000 to 50,000 distinct CDR3 sequences; approximately 50% are singletons. Sequenced input: peripheral blood or thyroid tissue (not recorded which). These receptors all come from a woman aged 45-60 years with Graves' hyperthyroidism. Each CDR3 is given with its conserved first and last residue. Each record gives: D gene, clone size, J gene, V gene, CDR3 DNA, CDR3 protein. A D gene is named only where the DNA matches it firmly. The size of a clone is reported for some rows only, either as once, few or many, or as a class for expanded clones.

D gene: TRBD1
clone size: -
J gene: TRBJ2-7
V gene: TRBV10-3
CDR3 DNA: TGTGCCATCGGGGGGACAGGGGGCTTTAGGGAGCAGTACTTC
CDR3 protein: CAIGGTGGFREQYF

D gene: TRBD2
clone size: many
J gene: TRBJ2-3
V gene: TRBV5-1
CDR3 DNA: TGCGCCAGCAGCTCCGGGACTAGCGGGACGTTAGATACGCAGTATTTT
CDR3 protein: CASSSGTSGTLDTQYF

D gene: -
clone size: -
J gene: TRBJ1-4
V gene: TRBV11-2
CDR3 DNA: TGTGCCAGCAGTTTGTTGGCAGCCGCTGAGAGACTGTTTTTT
CDR3 protein: CASSLLAAAERLFF

D gene: -
clone size: many
J gene: TRBJ1-1
V gene: TRBV4-1
CDR3 DNA: TGCGCCAGCAGCCAAGATATAGAATCTGAAGCTTTCTTT
CDR3 protein: CASSQDIESEAFF

D gene: TRBD1
clone size: -
J gene: TRBJ1-6
V gene: TRBV20-1
CDR3 DNA: TGCAGTACATCGCGACAGGGCGGTAATTCACCCCTCCACTTT
CDR3 protein: CSTSRQGGNSPLHF

D gene: -
clone size: -
J gene: TRBJ1-2
V gene: TRBV14
CDR3 DNA: TGTGCCAGCAGCCAAGAGGACAGAAATGGCTACACCTTC
CDR3 protein: CASSQEDRNGYTF

D gene: TRBD2
clone size: many
J gene: TRBJ2-5
V gene: TRBV20-1
CDR3 DNA: TGCAGTGCACCAGGACTAGCGGGAGTTTTGGAGACCCAGTACTTC
CDR3 protein: CSAPGLAGVLETQYF

D gene: -
clone size: few
J gene: TRBJ1-4
V gene: TRBV20-1
CDR3 DNA: TGCAGTGCCTTGACAGTGGTTAATGAAAAACTGTTTTTT
CDR3 protein: CSALTVVNEKLFF

D gene: TRBD2
clone size: many
J gene: TRBJ2-1
V gene: TRBV7-9
CDR3 DNA: TGTGCCAGCAGTTCCCATTCCGGGACTAGCGGCAATGAGCAGTTCTTC
CDR3 protein: CASSSHSGTSGNEQFF

D gene: -
clone size: -
J gene: TRBJ1-6
V gene: TRBV28
CDR3 DNA: TGTGCCAGCAGACGGAATTCACCCCTCCACTTT
CDR3 protein: CASRRNSPLHF

D gene: TRBD1
clone size: many
J gene: TRBJ1-3
V gene: TRBV5-6
CDR3 DNA: TGTGCCAGCAGCATAGGGACAGATGGAAACACCATATATTTT
CDR3 protein: CASSIGTDGNTIYF

D gene: TRBD2
clone size: many
J gene: TRBJ2-7
V gene: TRBV7-2
CDR3 DNA: TGTGCCAGCAGCCGGGGACTAGCGGGAGTGCGGGAGCAGTACTTC
CDR3 protein: CASSRGLAGVREQYF

D gene: -
clone size: -
J gene: TRBJ1-2
V gene: TRBV29-1
CDR3 DNA: TGCAGCGTTGAGGGTCAGACTCACTATGGCTACACCTTC
CDR3 protein: CSVEGQTHYGYTF

D gene: TRBD1
clone size: many
J gene: TRBJ2-7
V gene: TRBV7-9
CDR3 DNA: TGTGCCAGCAGTCTCAGAGGGGGCTCTTCGGACGAGCAGTACTTC
CDR3 protein: CASSLRGGSSDEQYF

D gene: TRBD2
clone size: -
J gene: TRBJ2-7
V gene: TRBV2
CDR3 DNA: TGTGCCGGGGGACTAGAAAGATACGAGCAGTACTTC
CDR3 protein: CAGGLERYEQYF

D gene: -
clone size: many
J gene: TRBJ1-5
V gene: TRBV3-1
CDR3 DNA: TGTGCCAGCAGCCAACGACTCACTGGAGTTATGCAGCCCCAGCATTTT
CDR3 protein: CASSQRLTGVMQPQHF

D gene: TRBD1
clone size: many
J gene: TRBJ1-2
V gene: TRBV19
CDR3 DNA: TGTGCCAGTCTTCGACAGGGAAATTATGGCTACACCTTC
CDR3 protein: CASLRQGNYGYTF

D gene: -
clone size: medium-sized
J gene: TRBJ1-4
V gene: TRBV20-1
CDR3 DNA: TGCAGTGCTAGGGGCCCGCGTTTTGAAAAACTGTTTTTT
CDR3 protein: CSARGPRFEKLFF

D gene: -
clone size: -
J gene: TRBJ2-6
V gene: TRBV29-1
CDR3 DNA: TGCAGCGTTCCCCCTCTTTCTGGGGCCAACGTCCTGACTTTC
CDR3 protein: CSVPPLSGANVLTF

D gene: TRBD1
clone size: many
J gene: TRBJ2-5
V gene: TRBV7-9
CDR3 DNA: TGTGCCAGCACCTTGAAGACGGGGGACAGGAGAAACCAAGAGACCCAGTACTTC
CDR3 protein: CASTLKTGDRRNQETQYF

D gene: TRBD1
clone size: once
J gene: TRBJ2-7
V gene: TRBV20-1
CDR3 DNA: TGCAGTGCTAGATCATTCCGGGACAGGTCCACCTACGAGCAGTACTTC
CDR3 protein: CSARSFRDRSTYEQYF

D gene: -
clone size: many
J gene: TRBJ2-7
V gene: TRBV20-1
CDR3 DNA: TGCAGTGCTAGAGGTGGGTCTAGTTACGAGCAGTACTTC
CDR3 protein: CSARGGSSYEQYF

D gene: -
clone size: many
J gene: TRBJ2-3
V gene: TRBV12-3/TRBV12-4
CDR3 DNA: TGTGCCAGCAGTGTCCGGGATACGCAGTATTTT
CDR3 protein: CASSVRDTQYF

D gene: TRBD2
clone size: many
J gene: TRBJ2-2
V gene: TRBV4-1
CDR3 DNA: TGCGCCAGCAGCCTGCCGGGGGGGCTCCCCGGGGAGCTGTTTTTT
CDR3 protein: CASSLPGGLPGELFF

D gene: TRBD1
clone size: -
J gene: TRBJ2-3
V gene: TRBV10-1
CDR3 DNA: TGCGCCAGCAGTGAGGACAGGGAGCTAGATACGCAGTATTTT
CDR3 protein: CASSEDRELDTQYF

D gene: TRBD1
clone size: few
J gene: TRBJ2-6
V gene: TRBV7-9
CDR3 DNA: TGTGCCAGCAGCCCGGGAACGGGACAGGGCTCTGGGGCCAACGTCCTGACTTTC
CDR3 protein: CASSPGTGQGSGANVLTF

D gene: TRBD1
clone size: many
J gene: TRBJ2-7
V gene: TRBV28
CDR3 DNA: TGTGCCAGCAGTAATTCAGGGGGCTGGGACGAGCAGTACTTC
CDR3 protein: CASSNSGGWDEQYF

D gene: -
clone size: few
J gene: TRBJ1-1
V gene: TRBV30
CDR3 DNA: TGTGCCTGGAGTGTACTGGGTATGATGAACACTGAAGCTTTCTTT
CDR3 protein: CAWSVLGMMNTEAFF

D gene: -
clone size: -
J gene: TRBJ2-5
V gene: TRBV5-1
CDR3 DNA: TGCGCCAGTGCGGCTAGCGACCCCCAAGAGACCCAGTACTTC
CDR3 protein: CASAASDPQETQYF

D gene: -
clone size: -
J gene: TRBJ1-2
V gene: TRBV11-1
CDR3 DNA: TGTGCCAGCAGCGATCCCCTCTCTGGTGGCTACACCTTC
CDR3 protein: CASSDPLSGGYTF

D gene: TRBD2
clone size: -
J gene: TRBJ2-5
V gene: TRBV2
CDR3 DNA: TGTGCCAGCACCGGGACTAGCGACCCCCAAGAGACTCAGTACTTC
CDR3 protein: CASTGTSDPQETQYF

D gene: -
clone size: many
J gene: TRBJ1-2
V gene: TRBV3-1
CDR3 DNA: TGTGCCAGCAGCCCACGGAGGAATGAAAACTATGGCTACACCTTC
CDR3 protein: CASSPRRNENYGYTF

D gene: TRBD1
clone size: -
J gene: TRBJ2-7
V gene: TRBV24-1
CDR3 DNA: TGTGCCACCAGCGGACAGGGCAAGCGGAACGAGCAGTACTTC
CDR3 protein: CATSGQGKRNEQYF

D gene: -
clone size: many
J gene: TRBJ2-7
V gene: TRBV6-2/TRBV6-3
CDR3 DNA: TGTGCCAGCATCAAACCGACTACGCCCTACGAGCAGTACTTC
CDR3 protein: CASIKPTTPYEQYF

D gene: TRBD2
clone size: -
J gene: TRBJ2-3
V gene: TRBV7-6
CDR3 DNA: TGTGCCAGCAGCTTGAGACTAGCGGGAGGGAGGGATACGCAGTATTTT
CDR3 protein: CASSLRLAGGRDTQYF

D gene: -
clone size: -
J gene: TRBJ1-6
V gene: TRBV20-1
CDR3 DNA: TGCAGTGCTCCTGCTGCGGGGGCAACTTCACCCCTCCACTTT
CDR3 protein: CSAPAAGATSPLHF

D gene: TRBD2
clone size: -
J gene: TRBJ2-7
V gene: TRBV10-3
CDR3 DNA: TGTGCCACCCTGGATGGGACTAGCGGGATTCCCCCCTACGAGCAGTACTTC
CDR3 protein: CATLDGTSGIPPYEQYF

D gene: TRBD1
clone size: many
J gene: TRBJ2-7
V gene: TRBV20-1
CDR3 DNA: TGCAGTGCTAGAGATCCCGGGACAGGGGGTGCCGAGCAGTACTTC
CDR3 protein: CSARDPGTGGAEQYF

D gene: TRBD1
clone size: -
J gene: TRBJ1-3
V gene: TRBV10-3
CDR3 DNA: TGTGCCATCAGTGCGGGACAGGGCAACGCTGGAAACACCATATATTTT
CDR3 protein: CAISAGQGNAGNTIYF